This section outlines one T cell receptor (beta chain) sequence together with its context. Its matching antigen is unknown. This entry belongs to a study of a mutant IDH1 vaccine in newly diagnosed glioma. Study context: Eight vaccinations reached patients in weeks 1, 3, 5, 7, 11, 15, 19 and 23. The first vaccination came 4-6 weeks after radiotherapy alone, or with temozolomide cycles.

As for time point: week 5, during vaccination. Mutant IDH1 20-mer peptide, at 300 ug, made up each vaccine dose, with topical imiquimod. Repertoires were generated with immunoSEQ multiplex PCR, while TCRdb's copy carries only in-frame clones and drops some. The sample has some 55,000 clones, 80% to 90% seen once. The CDR3 runs 14 residues. Trimming cost V 1 base and J 7 bases, with 10 bases left between them. Germline V gene data show CDR1 as MNHNS and CDR2 as SASEGT. Regarding the study as a whole: Pseudoprogression apparently lacked any relation to changes in top peripheral T cell clonotypes.

This material consisted of PBMCs, taken from a glioma patient whose treatment included an IDH1 peptide vaccine. The gene calls are TRBV6-1 and TRBJ1-4, with TRBD1 as a possible D gene (6 bases). The source is a middle-aged woman with glioma. Written as DNA, the CDR3 is TGTGCCAGCAGTGAAGGGCAGGGGCTTGAAAAACTGTTTTTT. Translated: CASSEGQGLEKLFF.